The 27 T cell receptor beta chains in this list originate from one sample, sequenced in a study of T cell repertoires in cytomegalovirus infection. TCRdb fed the reads into MiXCR, producing one record per CDR3 protein. The table shows around 300,000 distinct CDR3 sequences, with roughly 23% occurring only once. What was sequenced was PBMCs. Receptor source: a human donor in good health (CMV status not recorded). Some clones in this sample may be carry-over from other donors' samples.

This clonotype occurred many times. The V gene is TRBV11-2, the J gene TRBJ2-1; no clear D gene. Per germline, CDR1 SGHAT and CDR2 FQNNGV. Deletions cut 0 bases from V and 0 bases from J, with 9 bases between. The CDR3 extends over 16 amino acids. DNA of the CDR3: TGTGCCAGCAGCTTAGATCTGATCGTCTCCTACAATGAGCAGTTCTTC. It translates to CASSLDLIVSYNEQFF.

This clonotype was observed many times. V and J are TRBV7-2 and TRBJ1-1, with a tentative D call TRBD1 (5 bases). This CDR3 is 14 amino acids long. Germline V gives CDR1 SGHTA, CDR2 FQGNSA. V dropped 5 bases and J dropped 4 bases, with 14 bases sitting between them. The CDR3 coding sequence is TGTGCCAGCAGCCAACAGGCAGCTATCACTGAAGCTTTCTTT. It codes for CASSQQAAITEAFF.

This clonotype was found a few times. This chain links TRBV7-9 with TRBJ2-3; unclear D gene. V was cut by 5 bases and J by 5 bases, with 5 bases left in between. The CDR3 is made up of 11 amino acids. Germline lookup yields CDR1 SEHNR and CDR2 FQNEAQ (reference sequence). The CDR3 region has the DNA TGTGCCAGCAGCGAGCAAGATACGCAGTATTTT. Translation gives CASSEQDTQYF.

This chain links TRBV28 with TRBJ2-4, with D perhaps assigned TRBD1 or TRBD2 (5 bases each). CDR3 length: 18 amino acids. Trimming cost V 3 bases and J 3 bases, with 21 bases left between them. Germline CDR1 reads MDHEN; CDR2 reads SYDVKM. The chain's CDR3 is CASSFATPGQKGKNIQYF. CDR3 nucleotides: TGTGCCAGCAGTTTCGCGACCCCGGGGCAGAAAGGCAAAAACATTCAGTACTTC. The full variable domain, with the rest looked up from reference TRBV28 and TRBJ2-4, is DVKVTQSSRYLVKRTGEKVFLECVQDMDHENMFWYRQDPGLGLRLIYFSYDVKMKEKGDIPEGYSVSREKKERFSLILESASTNQTSMYLCASSFATPGQKGKNIQYFGAGTRLSVL.

This clonotype turned up a few times. The rearrangement links TRBV6-8 to TRBJ2-7; perhaps D is TRBD1 or TRBD2 (5 bases each). The CDR3 has 16 amino acids. V shed 2 bases and J shed 4 bases, with 18 bases lying between them. Germline values: CDR1 MNHGY, CDR2 SAAAGT. CDR3 protein: CASSYAGLGASYEQYF. CDR3 nucleotide sequence: TGTGCCAGCAGTTACGCGGGTCTCGGGGCGAGTTACGAGCAGTACTTC.

The CDR3 coding sequence is TGTGCCAGCAGTGGGCTAGCGGGAGGGTCTTACAATGAGCAGTTCTTC. Translating gives CASSGLAGGSYNEQFF. This chain connects TRBV6-5 to TRBJ2-1; 12 nucleotides match TRBD2. In germline, CDR1 is MNHEY, CDR2 SVGAGI. V gave up 5 bases and J gave up 4 bases; unmatched junction bases: 6. CDR3 length: 16 amino acids.

The chain has TRBV7-2 and TRBJ1-3, with no clear D. This CDR3 has 16 amino acids. CDR1 SGHTA and CDR2 FQGNSA come from the germline V gene. V lost 2 bases, J lost 0 bases, and 11 bases lay in between. CDR3 in DNA: TGTGCCAGCAGCTTAAATGTGGGAATCTCTGGAAACACCATATATTTT. Its translation: CASSLNVGISGNTIYF.

This chain joins TRBV11-2 and TRBJ2-7; the D gene is possibly TRBD2 (5 bases). Germline V lookup: CDR1 SGHAT, CDR2 FQNNGV. The ends were cut back, 0 bases at V and 7 bases at J, with 13 bases in the middle. The CDR3 is made up of 14 amino acids. Here the CDR3 reads CASSLDRTGWEQYV. The CDR3 region has the DNA TGTGCCAGCAGCTTAGATAGGACGGGGTGGGAGCAGTACGTC.

This clonotype was recorded many times. The genes are TRBV7-2 and TRBJ2-3; maybe TRBD1 (5 bases). This CDR3 comprises 15 residues. Between the trimmed V and J ends, which lost 4 bases and 1 base, there was a span of 12 bases. Looked up from germline, CDR1 is SGHTA and CDR2 is FQGNSA. The DNA for the CDR3 is TGTGCCAGCAGCTCTTACTCGACAGGCACAGATACGCAGTATTTT. Encoded protein: CASSSYSTGTDTQYF.

This clonotype was seen once. The chain uses TRBV28 and TRBJ2-1; possibly TRBD1 or TRBD2 for D (5 bases each). Germline CDR1 MDHEN, CDR2 SYDVKM. Trimming stripped 6 bases from V and 12 bases from J, with 15 bases between. This CDR3 comprises 12 residues. The CDR3 loop is CASRDGTSPQFF. The CDR3 DNA is TGTGCCAGCAGGGATGGGACCTCCCCGCAGTTCTTC.

This clonotype was observed a few times. The rearrangement joins TRBV7-2 to TRBJ1-3; tentatively, D is TRBD1 (6 bases). The CDR3 is 16 residues long. Trimming removed 3 bases at V and 1 base at J, with 13 bases between. Germline lookup yields CDR1 SGHTA and CDR2 FQGNSA. The CDR3 region is CASSLIQGWSGNTIYF. DNA of the CDR3: TGTGCCAGCAGCTTGATACAGGGCTGGTCTGGAAACACCATATATTTT. Together with reference TRBV7-2 and TRBJ1-3, the CDR3 gives the full variable domain: GAGVSQSPSNKVTEKGKDVELRCDPISGHTALYWYRQSLGQGLEFLIYFQGNSAPDKSGLPSDRFSAERTGGSVSTLTIQRTQQEDSAVYLCASSLIQGWSGNTIYFGEGSWLTVV.

This clonotype was detected many times. The chain uses TRBV11-2 and TRBJ2-1, with D maybe TRBD1 (5 bases). Germline V gives CDR1 SGHAT, CDR2 FQNNGV. V was trimmed by 3 bases and J by 4 bases, leaving 13 bases between them. The CDR3 has 15 amino acids. The CDR3 protein is CASSFYRQRYNEQFF. The CDR3 coding sequence is TGTGCCAGCAGCTTTTACAGACAGAGATACAATGAGCAGTTCTTC.

This clonotype was counted only a few times. This chain links TRBV6-2 or TRBV6-3 with TRBJ2-3; 13 positions match TRBD2. V lost 4 bases, J lost 3 bases, and 7 bases stayed unmatched. Per the germline V gene, CDR1 is MNHEY and CDR2 is SVGEGT. This CDR3 spans 17 amino acids. The CDR3 reads CASSFGLAGAFTDTQYF. The CDR3 DNA reads TGTGCCAGCAGTTTTGGACTAGCGGGAGCTTTTACAGATACGCAGTATTTT.

This clonotype was seen only a few times. DNA for the CDR3: TGCAGTGGAGCGGGAGCGTCCTACAATGAGCAGTTCTTC. It codes for CSGAGASYNEQFF. The rearrangement uses TRBV20-1 and TRBJ2-1, with 8 nucleotides matching TRBD2. The CDR3 length is 13 residues. The germline V gene has CDR1 DFQATT and CDR2 SNEGSKA (reference sequence). V dropped 7 bases and J dropped 1; count of bases not matched to a gene: 3.

This clonotype was observed a few times. The genes are TRBV29-1 and TRBJ2-1; D might be TRBD1 (6 bases). The germline V and J ends were trimmed by 4 bases and 7 bases, with 17 bases remaining between them. The CDR3 sequence is 14 residues long. Germline CDR1 and CDR2: SQVTM and ANQGSEA. This CDR3 is CSVGLGQVGNEQFF. CDR3 coding DNA: TGCAGCGTTGGGCTGGGACAAGTGGGGAATGAGCAGTTCTTC.

The sample holds a few counts of this clonotype. The CDR3 reads CASSLKVLGGSEQYF. The CDR3 DNA sequence: TGTGCCAGCAGCTTAAAGGTGCTGGGGGGGTCCGAGCAGTACTTC. The rearrangement uses TRBV11-2 and TRBJ2-7, with TRBD2 matching 7 bases. Germline values: CDR1 SGHAT, CDR2 FQNNGV. The CDR3 spans 15 residues. V shed 2 bases and J 6 bases; nucleotides not matched to a gene: 10.

This clonotype was counted a few times. The chain uses TRBV7-2 and TRBJ2-2; the D gene is possibly TRBD2 (5 bases). The CDR3 totals 15 residues. V lost 1 base, J lost 2 bases, and 8 bases lay in between. From germline, CDR1 is SGHTA and CDR2 FQGNSA. The CDR3 region has the DNA TGTGCCAGCAGCTTAGGGGAGACCAACACCGGGGAGCTGTTTTTT. Amino acids: CASSLGETNTGELFF.

The chain joins TRBV29-1 to TRBJ1-5, with D possibly TRBD1 on 6 matching bases. Germline-derived CDR1 and CDR2 are SQVTM and ANQGSEA. The V gene lost 5 bases and the J gene lost 5 bases, with 13 bases spanning the gap. The CDR3 sequence is 13 residues long. The CDR3 protein is CSVKTGNDQPQHF. The CDR3 nucleotides are TGCAGCGTTAAGACAGGTAATGATCAGCCCCAGCATTTT.

V is TRBV6-2 or TRBV6-3 and J is TRBJ1-1; D ambiguous. Trimming left V 1 base short and J 5 bases short, with 8 bases between. Germline V gives CDR1 MNHEY, CDR2 SVGEGT. This CDR3 is 13 amino acids long. CDR3 sequence (DNA): TGTGCCAGCAGTTACTATGAGGGTACTGAAGCTTTCTTT. It is translated as CASSYYEGTEAFF.

This clonotype was found many times. The CDR3 here is CASSNSGAYTDTQYF. DNA of the CDR3: TGTGCCAGCAGTAATAGCGGGGCCTACACAGATACGCAGTATTTT. The J gene is TRBJ2-3, the V gene TRBV7-6; TRBD2 matches 8 bases. The CDR3 spans 15 residues. Germline CDR1 reads SGHVS; CDR2 reads FNYEAQ. Losses at the gene ends were 6 bases for V and 2 bases for J; bases not matched to a gene: 7.

The chain joins TRBV5-4 to TRBJ2-1, with TRBD1 matching 9 bases. J was trimmed by 6 bases and V by 0 bases; bases with no gene match: 4. Germline V CDR1 and CDR2: SGHNT, YYREEE (reference sequence). The CDR3 has 15 residues. The CDR3 is CASSLGGTGLNEQFF. DNA for the CDR3: TGTGCCAGCAGCTTGGGCGGGACAGGGCTCAATGAGCAGTTCTTC.

The rearrangement uses TRBV11-2 and TRBJ1-1; D uncertain. The CDR3 is made up of 14 amino acids. Germline V gene lookup returns CDR1 SGHAT and CDR2 FQNNGV. V gave up 1 base and J gave up 6 bases, with 12 bases separating them. The CDR3 nucleotides are TGTGCCAGCAGCTTAGCTTCCTATTCACCTGAAGCTTTCTTT. Translation: CASSLASYSPEAFF.

The V call is TRBV5-1, the J call TRBJ2-7; tentatively, D is TRBD2 (6 bases). The germline V gene has CDR1 SGHRS and CDR2 YFSETQ. There are 16 residues in the CDR3. V lost 2 bases to trimming and J lost 7 bases, with 22 bases between them. CDR3 coding DNA: TGCGCCAGCAGCTTCGTTATAACGGGAGTTGGGAGTGAGCAGTACTTC. Its protein product is CASSFVITGVGSEQYF.

Many counts were recorded for this clonotype. The chain links TRBV28 to TRBJ2-7, with a weak D call TRBD1 (5 bases). Germline CDR1 is MDHEN and CDR2 is SYDVKM. This CDR3 has 15 residues. V gave up 3 bases and J gave up 4 bases, with 16 bases separating them. The CDR3 region has the DNA TGTGCCAGCAGTTTCCCAGGGCGGATCGTGTACGAGCAGTACTTC. It is translated as CASSFPGRIVYEQYF.

This clonotype has just a few counts. The chain joins TRBV20-1 to TRBJ2-3, with 7 nucleotides matching TRBD1. The germline gives CDR1 DFQATT, CDR2 SNEGSKA (reference sequence). J gave up 3 bases and V 3 bases, and 6 bases lay outside the gene matches. This CDR3 spans 14 amino acids. The CDR3 DNA is TGCAGTGCTAGCCTCCTACAGGGGACAGATACGCAGTATTTT. Its protein is CSASLLQGTDTQYF.

This clonotype turned up a few times. The chain recombines TRBV2 with TRBJ1-3; D remains ambiguous. V was clipped by 4 bases and J by 1 base, with 5 bases between them. This CDR3 has 13 amino acids. The germline V gene encodes CDR1 SNHLY and CDR2 FYNNEI. The CDR3 region has the DNA TGTGCCAGCAGTGCCGGATCTGGAAACACCATATATTTT. This gives the protein CASSAGSGNTIYF.

The chain joins TRBV5-5 to TRBJ2-3; D tentatively fits TRBD1 or TRBD2 (7 bases each). The CDR3 is 17 residues long. The V end was cut by 2 bases, the J end by 4 bases, with 20 bases between. Germline V CDR1 and CDR2: SGHKS, YYEKEE (reference sequence). CDR3 bases: TGTGCCAGCAGCTTAGGATGGGAGGGGGCAGCTCCAGATACGCAGTATTTT. It yields the protein CASSLGWEGAAPDTQYF. Based on the CDR3 plus reference TRBV5-5 and TRBJ2-3, the full variable domain is DAGVTQSPTHLIKTRGQQVTLRCSPISGHKSVSWYQQVLGQGPQFIFQYYEKEERGRGNFPDRFSARQFPNYSSELNVNALLLGDSALYLCASSLGWEGAAPDTQYFGPGTRLTVL.